These T cell receptor beta chains were read from a single sample in a study of T cell responses to AZD1222 COVID-19 vaccine. Only in-frame clones appear in the TCRdb table, and some are missing; sequencing was by immunoSEQ multiplex PCR. The data show 150,000 to 180,000 clones, about 87% seen once. The sequenced sample was peripheral blood, obtained on day 0 of AZD1222 vaccination. The source of these receptors is an adult in good health. CDR3s include the opening cysteine and the closing phenylalanine or tryptophan. Each record gives: J gene, V gene, CDR3 protein.

J gene: TRBJ2-1; V gene: TRBV3-1/TRBV3-2; CDR3 protein: CASSQVLGAEQFF
J gene: TRBJ1-5; V gene: TRBV5-7; CDR3 protein: CASSPTGGYGPQHF
J gene: TRBJ1-6; V gene: TRBV7-3; CDR3 protein: CASSLNVRTARGNSPLHF
J gene: TRBJ1-4; V gene: TRBV6-1; CDR3 protein: CASSEGSANEKLFF
J gene: TRBJ2-5; V gene: TRBV27; CDR3 protein: CASSFWAGQETQYF
J gene: TRBJ2-5; V gene: TRBV7-2; CDR3 protein: CASSPRTGRGETQYF
J gene: TRBJ2-2; V gene: TRBV28; CDR3 protein: CASSDPGQGTGELFF
J gene: TRBJ1-2; V gene: TRBV7-2; CDR3 protein: CASSLDVANYGYTF
J gene: TRBJ1-1; V gene: TRBV20-1; CDR3 protein: CSASKSGDTEAFF
J gene: TRBJ1-5; V gene: TRBV4-3; CDR3 protein: CASSQEHQSNQPQHF
J gene: TRBJ1-1; V gene: TRBV5-1; CDR3 protein: CASSLGGQIGTEAFF
J gene: TRBJ2-7; V gene: TRBV28; CDR3 protein: CASRGFQGEQYF
J gene: TRBJ1-1; V gene: TRBV18; CDR3 protein: CASSGQARTEAFF
J gene: TRBJ1-1; V gene: TRBV5-6; CDR3 protein: CASSFLSELEAFF
J gene: TRBJ1-2; V gene: TRBV3-1/TRBV3-2; CDR3 protein: CASSPRDRAGYTF
J gene: TRBJ2-2; V gene: TRBV12-5; CDR3 protein: CASGPPRGHTGELFF
J gene: TRBJ1-1; V gene: TRBV5-4; CDR3 protein: CASSPTWNTEAFF
J gene: TRBJ2-1; V gene: TRBV6-2/TRBV6-3; CDR3 protein: CASSYPGLAGGQNNEQFF
J gene: TRBJ2-4; V gene: TRBV7-2; CDR3 protein: CASSLHLAGGNDIQYF
J gene: TRBJ1-1; V gene: TRBV4-1; CDR3 protein: CASSQRQRGVPEAFF
J gene: TRBJ1-4; V gene: TRBV5-1; CDR3 protein: CASSSGQGNEKLFF
J gene: TRBJ1-2; V gene: TRBV5-1; CDR3 protein: CASSMTDATNYGYTF
J gene: TRBJ1-6; V gene: TRBV6-5; CDR3 protein: CASSDYNSPLHF
J gene: TRBJ2-7; V gene: TRBV11-2; CDR3 protein: CASSLVPWASGGYEQYF
J gene: TRBJ2-2; V gene: TRBV10-3; CDR3 protein: CATGTGNTGELFF
J gene: TRBJ1-2; V gene: TRBV4-1; CDR3 protein: CASSQVYRLGYGYTF
J gene: TRBJ1-6; V gene: TRBV3-1/TRBV3-2; CDR3 protein: CASSQDQGISPLHF
J gene: TRBJ1-4; V gene: TRBV3-1/TRBV3-2; CDR3 protein: CASSLRGAALFF
J gene: TRBJ2-3; V gene: TRBV10-3; CDR3 protein: CAISGAGGSTDTQYF
J gene: TRBJ1-4; V gene: TRBV7-2; CDR3 protein: CASSDRGASNEKLFF
J gene: TRBJ1-1; V gene: TRBV18; CDR3 protein: CASSPSNLNTEAFF
J gene: TRBJ2-1; V gene: TRBV5-1; CDR3 protein: CASSYSGTDNEQFF
J gene: TRBJ2-7; V gene: TRBV7-6; CDR3 protein: CASSLDSGAYEQYF
J gene: TRBJ1-5; V gene: TRBV7-2; CDR3 protein: CASSLAGGSNQPQHF
J gene: TRBJ2-5; V gene: TRBV5-4; CDR3 protein: CASSPPDQDRETQYF
J gene: TRBJ2-5; V gene: TRBV24-1; CDR3 protein: CATSDPTSIGETQYF
J gene: TRBJ1-1; V gene: TRBV5-1; CDR3 protein: CASSLVRANTEAFF
J gene: TRBJ1-2; V gene: TRBV2; CDR3 protein: CASAAQLVYGYTF
J gene: TRBJ1-6; V gene: TRBV3-1/TRBV3-2; CDR3 protein: CASSQGTSRNSPLHF
J gene: TRBJ2-7; V gene: TRBV6-5; CDR3 protein: CASSYDQGTYEQYF
J gene: TRBJ2-5; V gene: TRBV18; CDR3 protein: CASSPPPRGGRETQYF
J gene: TRBJ1-3; V gene: TRBV28; CDR3 protein: CASRLNQGNIYF
J gene: TRBJ2-4; V gene: TRBV5-5; CDR3 protein: CASSRDRNIQYF
J gene: TRBJ2-1; V gene: TRBV19; CDR3 protein: CASSIITGGSSYEQFF
J gene: TRBJ1-4; V gene: TRBV5-5; CDR3 protein: CASSLEWGLTNEKLFF
J gene: TRBJ1-1; V gene: TRBV2; CDR3 protein: CASSVRQLNTEAFF
J gene: TRBJ1-2; V gene: TRBV7-9; CDR3 protein: CASSTRQGLDYTF
J gene: TRBJ2-2; V gene: TRBV19; CDR3 protein: CASSSSGNTGELFF
J gene: TRBJ2-5; V gene: TRBV5-1; CDR3 protein: CASSLAGTGGGETQYF